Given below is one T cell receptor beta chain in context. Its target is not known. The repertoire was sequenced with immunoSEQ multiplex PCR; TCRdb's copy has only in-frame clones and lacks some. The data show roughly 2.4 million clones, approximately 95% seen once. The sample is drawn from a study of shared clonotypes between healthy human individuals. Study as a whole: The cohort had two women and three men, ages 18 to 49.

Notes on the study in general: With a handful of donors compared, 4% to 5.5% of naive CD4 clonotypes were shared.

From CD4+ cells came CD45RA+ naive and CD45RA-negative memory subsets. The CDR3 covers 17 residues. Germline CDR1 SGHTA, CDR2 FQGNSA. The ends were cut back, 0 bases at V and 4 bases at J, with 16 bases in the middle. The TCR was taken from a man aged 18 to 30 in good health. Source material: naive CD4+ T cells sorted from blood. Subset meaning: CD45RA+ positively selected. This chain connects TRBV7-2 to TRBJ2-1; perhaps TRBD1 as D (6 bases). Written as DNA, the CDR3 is TGTGCCAGCAGCTTAGCCGTCCGGGACAAGTTTTACAATGAGCAGTTCTTC. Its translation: CASSLAVRDKFYNEQFF.